The clone carrying this T cell receptor (beta chain) showed up just a few times. Its antigen is undetermined. The germline V and J ends were trimmed by 1 base and 0 bases, with 9 bases remaining between them. Germline CDR1 is SEHNR and CDR2 is FQNEAQ (reference sequence). The CDR3 totals 16 residues. The PCR employed 60 Vbeta primers together with 13 Jbeta primers. The method was immunoSEQ multiplex PCR; TCRdb's version includes in-frame clones alone and lacks a portion of them. The sample shows 210,000 or so clones, 70% to 90% of them seen only once. These data come from a study of cytomegalovirus exposure and HLA in healthy donors. Study details: Out of 150 million to 200 million T cells, an earlier analysis found around 120 million unique TCR beta sequences in total. Study results and limitations: There was a cluster of highly shared sequence variants that was likely a sequencing artifact. It was about 150 TCR beta chains that were listed as cytomegalovirus-associated. Whilst most TCR sequences proved rare, a subset of public TCRs occurred across many donors.

Sequencing was done on a sample of PBMCs. V gene TRBV7-9 combines with J gene TRBJ2-2; D is undetermined. The origin of this receptor is a human donor in good health. The CDR3 loop reads CASSLDYSSNTGELFF. The CDR3, as DNA: TGTGCCAGCAGCTTAGATTACAGCTCGAACACCGGGGAGCTGTTTTTT.